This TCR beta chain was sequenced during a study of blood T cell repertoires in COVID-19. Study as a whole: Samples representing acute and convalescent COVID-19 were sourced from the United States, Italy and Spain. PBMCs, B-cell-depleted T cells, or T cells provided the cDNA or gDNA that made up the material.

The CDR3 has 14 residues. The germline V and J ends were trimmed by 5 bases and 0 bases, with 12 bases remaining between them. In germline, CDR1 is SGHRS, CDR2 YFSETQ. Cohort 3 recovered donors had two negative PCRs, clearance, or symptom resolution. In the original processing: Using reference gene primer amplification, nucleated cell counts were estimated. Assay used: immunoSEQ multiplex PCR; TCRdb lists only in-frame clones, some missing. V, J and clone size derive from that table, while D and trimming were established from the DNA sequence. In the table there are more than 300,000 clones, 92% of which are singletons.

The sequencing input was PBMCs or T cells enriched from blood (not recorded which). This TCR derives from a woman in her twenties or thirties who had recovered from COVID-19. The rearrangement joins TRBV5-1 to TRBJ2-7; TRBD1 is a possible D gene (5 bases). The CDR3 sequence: CASRETAISYEQYF. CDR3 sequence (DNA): TGCGCCAGCAGGGAGACAGCCATCTCCTACGAGCAGTACTTC.